A selection of T cell receptor beta chains follows, all from one sample in a study of blood T cell repertoires in COVID-19. Repertoires were generated with immunoSEQ multiplex PCR, while TCRdb's copy carries only in-frame clones and drops some. Here the sample spans about 210,000 clones, 80% to 90% being singletons. The sample consisted of peripheral blood. All receptors come from a man aged 18 to 35 with active or convalescent COVID-19. Each CDR3 is given with its conserved first and last residue. The D gene is left open where the match is weak. A clone size is listed for some rows: how often the clone was seen (once, few, many), or a class if it is expanded.

clone size | D gene | J gene | V gene | CDR3 DNA | CDR3 protein
few | - | TRBJ1-1 | TRBV28 | TGTGCCAGCAGTCTACAGGTGAACACTGAAGCTTTCTTT | CASSLQVNTEAFF
once | TRBD2 | TRBJ2-3 | TRBV29-1 | TGCAGCGTTGAAAGGACTAGCGGGAGGGCTTACACAGATACGCAGTATTTT | CSVERTSGRAYTDTQYF
- | - | TRBJ1-5 | TRBV7-2 | TGTGCCAGCAGCTTATTCTCCGCCCGGGGTCAGCCCCAGCATTTT | CASSLFSARGQPQHF
- | TRBD1 | TRBJ2-2 | TRBV6-6 | TGTGCCAGCAGTCCACTTACAGGGGACGCAGGTGGACCGCTATTCGGGGAGCTGTTTTTT | CASSPLTGDAGGPLFGELFF
- | - | TRBJ2-7 | TRBV6-1 | TGTGCCAGCAGTGAAGTCGGCCTAGCGTCCTACGAGCAGTACTTC | CASSEVGLASYEQYF
- | - | TRBJ1-5 | TRBV6-5 | TGTGCCAGCAGTACAGGGAGAGGACAGCCCCAGCATTTT | CASSTGRGQPQHF
- | - | TRBJ1-1 | TRBV6-4 | TGTGCCAGCAGTGACGGGGGCGAAGCTTTCTTT | CASSDGGEAFF
- | - | TRBJ1-3 | TRBV5-1 | TGCGCCAGCAGCTTGTCAGGGGTCGGAAACACCATATATTTT | CASSLSGVGNTIYF
- | - | TRBJ2-7 | TRBV27 | TGTGCCAGCAGAAACTCAGGGGCGAGCGAGCAGTACTTC | CASRNSGASEQYF
- | TRBD1 | TRBJ1-1 | TRBV29-1 | TGCATTGCGGACAGGTCGAACACTGAAGCTTTCTTT | CIADRSNTEAFF
- | TRBD1 | TRBJ2-1 | TRBV13 | TGTGCCAGCAGCCGACCTCAGGGGGCGGACAATGAGCAGTTCTTC | CASSRPQGADNEQFF
- | TRBD1 | TRBJ1-5 | TRBV7-2 | TGTGCCAGCAGCGGATCCCAGGGGGCGCTATATAGCAATCAGCCCCAGCATTTT | CASSGSQGALYSNQPQHF
once | - | TRBJ1-5 | TRBV10-3 | TGTGCCGCCTCAGGCCAGCCCCAGCATTTT | CAASGQPQHF
- | - | TRBJ2-1 | TRBV4-1 | TGCGCCAGCAGCCAAGATGCACCTTACTGGGAGGATGAGCAGTTCTTC | CASSQDAPYWEDEQFF
- | - | TRBJ2-7 | TRBV19 | TGTGCCAGTACCCTAGGGCAGGGGCCCACCGAGCAGTACTTC | CASTLGQGPTEQYF
- | TRBD1 | TRBJ1-1 | TRBV19 | TGTGCCAGTACCCCCGGACAGGGGAAGACTGAAGCTTTCTTT | CASTPGQGKTEAFF
- | - | TRBJ1-1 | TRBV20-1 | TGCAGTGCTAGTGATGGAGGGCGGAACACTGAAGCTTTCTTT | CSASDGGRNTEAFF
- | - | TRBJ2-1 | TRBV10-3 | TGTGCCATCAGTGTTGGAGAAGTCAATGAGCAGTTCTTC | CAISVGEVNEQFF
- | - | TRBJ1-5 | TRBV30 | TGTGCCTGGAGCTGGGGAGTGGGGAACAATCAGCCCCAGCATTTT | CAWSWGVGNNQPQHF
- | TRBD2 | TRBJ2-5 | TRBV7-2 | TGTGCCAGCAGCTTAGTTGCGGGAGGGCCGAGAGAGACCCAGTACTTC | CASSLVAGGPRETQYF
- | - | TRBJ2-5 | TRBV7-9 | TGTGCCAGCAGCTTAGCCTTCGGACTGTTACAAGAGACCCAGTACTTC | CASSLAFGLLQETQYF